The 5 T cell receptor beta chains in this list originate from one sample, sequenced in a study of T cell changes during pregnancy in multiple sclerosis. Method: immunoSEQ multiplex PCR; TCRdb's copy keeps in-frame clones and lacks some. The sample lists about 40,000 clones, 85% to 95% occurring once. Material: CD4+ T cells from peripheral blood mononuclear cells, obtained before pregnancy. The source of these receptors is a female donor with multiple sclerosis, enrolled in a pregnancy study.

This clone was recorded only once. The chain links TRBV7-9 to TRBJ1-2; TRBD1 is a possible D gene (5 bases). The V gene's germline CDR1 is SEHNR and CDR2 FQNEAQ (reference sequence). CDR3 length equals 14 residues. Trimming took 2 bases from V and 4 from J, leaving 11 bases between them. CDR3 loop: CASSLPREGYGYTF. CDR3 DNA sequence: TGTGCCAGCAGCTTACCCAGGGAAGGCTATGGCTACACCTTC.

The rearrangement joins TRBV2 to TRBJ2-5; D gene unclear. CDR3 size: 11 residues. Looked up from germline, CDR1 is SNHLY and CDR2 is FYNNEI. Between the trimmed V and J ends, which lost 5 bases and 4 bases, there was a span of 5 bases. CDR3: CASSRVETQYF. The CDR3 coding sequence is TGTGCCAGCAGTCGAGTAGAGACCCAGTACTTC.

The chain links TRBV29-1 to TRBJ2-1; 10 nucleotides line up with TRBD2. Germline lookup yields CDR1 SQVTM and CDR2 ANQGSEA. The J segment lost 6 bases and the V segment lost 5 bases, leaving 7 bases of the junction unmatched. This CDR3 has 14 residues. The CDR3, as DNA: TGCAGCGTTCGAGCGGGAGGGTTTACCAATGAGCAGTTCTTC. It codes for CSVRAGGFTNEQFF.

The V and J genes are TRBV28 and TRBJ2-3, with D maybe TRBD1 (6 bases). Germline CDR1 MDHEN, CDR2 SYDVKM. The CDR3 extends over 14 amino acids. Trimming shortened V by 5 bases and J by 6 bases, and 15 bases separated the two germline ends. The CDR3 spells CASSPPGQGDTQYF. CDR3 bases: TGTGCCAGCAGTCCACCCGGCCAGGGGGATACGCAGTATTTT.

The V and J genes are TRBV7-2 and TRBJ1-2; 8 bases align to TRBD1. The CDR3 totals 13 residues. CDR1 is SGHTA, CDR2 FQGNSA, per germline. Trimming removed 8 bases from V and 5 bases from J; junction bases left unmatched: 7. The CDR3 sequence: CASGPRQGYGYTF. CDR3 coding DNA: TGTGCCAGCGGTCCGCGACAGGGGTATGGCTACACCTTC. The whole variable domain, filled in from reference TRBV7-2 and TRBJ1-2, reads GAGVSQSPSNKVTEKGKDVELRCDPISGHTALYWYRQSLGQGLEFLIYFQGNSAPDKSGLPSDRFSAERTGGSVSTLTIQRTQQEDSAVYLCASGPRQGYGYTFGSGTRLTVV.